This record looks at one TCR beta chain sequence and its context. Its antigen is still unknown. Germline V gives CDR1 MDHEN, CDR2 SYDVKM. Between the trimmed V and J ends, which lost 3 bases and 1 base, there was a span of 19 bases. There are 18 residues in the CDR3. Primers for the PCR totalled 60 Vbeta and 13 Jbeta. Sequencing was performed with immunoSEQ multiplex PCR; in TCRdb, only in-frame clones are kept and a portion is missing. This sample contains approximately 76,000 clones. This entry comes from a study of cytomegalovirus exposure and HLA in healthy donors. Whole-study results and caveats: Roughly uniform depth of sequencing across donors was assumed in presence/absence analyses. The classifier, whose performance was assessed in both the original and validation cohorts, reportedly diagnosed cytomegalovirus status with high specificity and sensitivity.

The receptor comes from a young man in good health and CMV-seropositive. The specimen was PBMCs. V usage is TRBV28 and J usage is TRBJ1-5; tentative D call: TRBD1 (5 bases). The CDR3 nucleotides read TGTGCCAGCAGTTTGGACCTGATGGTCAGGGAAAGCAATCAGCCCCAGCATTTT. It codes for CASSLDLMVRESNQPQHF.